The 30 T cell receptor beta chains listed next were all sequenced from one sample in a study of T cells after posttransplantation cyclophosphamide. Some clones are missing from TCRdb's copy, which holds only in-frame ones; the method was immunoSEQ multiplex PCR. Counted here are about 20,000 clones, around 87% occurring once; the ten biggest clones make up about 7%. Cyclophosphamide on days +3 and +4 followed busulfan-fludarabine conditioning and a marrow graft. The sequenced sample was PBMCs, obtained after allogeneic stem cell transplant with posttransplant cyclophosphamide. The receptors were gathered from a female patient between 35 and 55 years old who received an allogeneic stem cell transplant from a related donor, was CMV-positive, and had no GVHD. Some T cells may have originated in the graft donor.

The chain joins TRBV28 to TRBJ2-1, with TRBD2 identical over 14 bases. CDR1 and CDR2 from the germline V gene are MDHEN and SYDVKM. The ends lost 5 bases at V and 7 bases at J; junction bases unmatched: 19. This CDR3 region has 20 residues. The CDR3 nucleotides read TGTGCCAGCAGTCTAAGGGGACTAGCGGGAGAGATGGTAGTGCGGAATGAGCAGTTCTTC. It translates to CASSLRGLAGEMVVRNEQFF. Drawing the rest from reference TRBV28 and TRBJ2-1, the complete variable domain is DVKVTQSSRYLVKRTGEKVFLECVQDMDHENMFWYRQDPGLGLRLIYFSYDVKMKEKGDIPEGYSVSREKKERFSLILESASTNQTSMYLCASSLRGLAGEMVVRNEQFFGPGTRLTVL.

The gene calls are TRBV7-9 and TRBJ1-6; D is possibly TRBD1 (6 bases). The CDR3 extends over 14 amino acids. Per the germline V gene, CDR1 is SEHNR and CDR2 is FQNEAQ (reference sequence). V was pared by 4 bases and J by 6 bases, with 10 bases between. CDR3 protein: CASSSTGVNSPLHF. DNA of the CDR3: TGTGCCAGCAGCTCGACAGGAGTTAATTCACCCCTCCACTTT. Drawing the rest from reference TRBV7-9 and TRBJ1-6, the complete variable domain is DTGVSQNPRHKITKRGQNVTFRCDPISEHNRLYWYRQTLGQGPEFLTYFQNEAQLEKSRLLSDRFSAERPKGSFSTLEIQRTEQGDSAMYLCASSSTGVNSPLHFGNGTRLTVT.

The CDR3 DNA reads TGTGCCAGCAGCTTAGTCAGGGCGCGCGAGAACACCGGGGAGCTGTTTTTT. It specifies CASSLVRARENTGELFF. The chain has TRBV7-3 and TRBJ2-2; possibly TRBD1 for D (5 bases). CDR1 is SGHTA and CDR2 is FQGTGA in the germline V gene. The CDR3 sequence is 17 residues long. Trimming cost V 2 bases and J 1 base, with 14 bases left between them. The full variable domain, in which reference TRBV7-3 and TRBJ2-2 provide the parts outside the CDR3, is GAGVSQTPSNKVTEKGKYVELRCDPISGHTALYWYRQSLGQGPEFLIYFQGTGAADDSGLPNDRFFAVRPEGSVSTLKIQRTERGDSAVYLCASSLVRARENTGELFFGEGSRLTVL.

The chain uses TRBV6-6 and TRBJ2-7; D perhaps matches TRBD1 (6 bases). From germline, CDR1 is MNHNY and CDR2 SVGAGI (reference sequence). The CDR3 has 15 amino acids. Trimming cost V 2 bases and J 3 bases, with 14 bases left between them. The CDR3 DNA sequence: TGTGCCAGCAGTTACATCCGGGACACTTACTACGAGCAGTACTTC. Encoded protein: CASSYIRDTYYEQYF.

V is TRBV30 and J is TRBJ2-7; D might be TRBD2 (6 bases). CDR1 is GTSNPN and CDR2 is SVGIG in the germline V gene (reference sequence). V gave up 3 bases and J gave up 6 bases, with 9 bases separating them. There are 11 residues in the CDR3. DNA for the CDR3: TGTGCCTGGAGGCGGGGTGCCGAGCAGTACTTC. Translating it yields CAWRRGAEQYF.

CDR3 in amino acids: CASSEGGSGETQYF. CDR3 nucleotides: TGTGCCAGCAGTGAAGGCGGTAGCGGAGAGACCCAGTACTTC. J is TRBJ2-5 and V is TRBV6-1, with D perhaps matching TRBD2 (6 bases). The germline V gene has CDR1 MNHNS and CDR2 SASEGT. Trimming pared 1 base from V and 4 bases from J, leaving 10 bases between. This CDR3 spans 14 amino acids.

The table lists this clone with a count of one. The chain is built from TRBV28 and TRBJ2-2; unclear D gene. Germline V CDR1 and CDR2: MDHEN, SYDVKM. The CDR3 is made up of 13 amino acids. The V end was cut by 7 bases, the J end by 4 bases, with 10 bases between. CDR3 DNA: TGTGCCAGCACTGGAAAGCGCACCGGGGAGCTGTTTTTT. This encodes CASTGKRTGELFF.

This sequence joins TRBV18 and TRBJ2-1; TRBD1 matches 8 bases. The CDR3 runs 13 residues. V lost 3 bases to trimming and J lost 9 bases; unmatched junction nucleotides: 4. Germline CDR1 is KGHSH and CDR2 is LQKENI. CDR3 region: CASSPGTGSEQFF. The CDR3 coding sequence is TGTGCCAGCTCACCGGGGACAGGTAGTGAGCAGTTCTTC.

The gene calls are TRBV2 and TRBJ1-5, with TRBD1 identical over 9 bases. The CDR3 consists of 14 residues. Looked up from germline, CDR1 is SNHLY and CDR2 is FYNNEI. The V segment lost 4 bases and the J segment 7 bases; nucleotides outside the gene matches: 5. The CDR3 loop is CASSVGQGRQPQHF. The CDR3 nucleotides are TGTGCCAGCAGTGTTGGACAGGGGAGGCAGCCCCAGCATTTT.

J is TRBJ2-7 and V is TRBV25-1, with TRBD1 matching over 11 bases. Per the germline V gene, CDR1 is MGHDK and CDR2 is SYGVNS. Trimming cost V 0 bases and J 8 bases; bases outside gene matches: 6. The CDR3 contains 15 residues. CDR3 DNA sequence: TGTGCCAGCAGTGAATATGGGGGGACAGGGGGAAAGCAGTACTTC. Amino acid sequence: CASSEYGGTGGKQYF.

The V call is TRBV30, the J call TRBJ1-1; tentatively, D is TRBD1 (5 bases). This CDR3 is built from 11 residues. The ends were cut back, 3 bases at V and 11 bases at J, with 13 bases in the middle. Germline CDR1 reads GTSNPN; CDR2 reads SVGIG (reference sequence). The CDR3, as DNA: TGTGCCTGGAGCCTCGGGGGTGGGGCTTTCTTT. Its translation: CAWSLGGGAFF.

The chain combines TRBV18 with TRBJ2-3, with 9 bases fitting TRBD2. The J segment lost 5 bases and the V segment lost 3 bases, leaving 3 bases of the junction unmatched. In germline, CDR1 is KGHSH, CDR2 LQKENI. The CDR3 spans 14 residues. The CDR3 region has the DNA TGTGCCAGCTCACCGCGGGAGGGCAGAGATACGCAGTATTTT. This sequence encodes CASSPREGRDTQYF.

The CDR3 is CASSEALAGGQETQYF. CDR3 DNA sequence: TGTGCCAGCAGTGAAGCGCTAGCGGGAGGGCAAGAGACCCAGTACTTC. The V gene is TRBV2, the J gene TRBJ2-5; TRBD2 matches 12 bases. The germline CDR1 and CDR2 sequences are SNHLY and FYNNEI. Trimming cost V 0 bases and J 2 bases; bases outside gene matches: 1. There are 16 residues in the CDR3.

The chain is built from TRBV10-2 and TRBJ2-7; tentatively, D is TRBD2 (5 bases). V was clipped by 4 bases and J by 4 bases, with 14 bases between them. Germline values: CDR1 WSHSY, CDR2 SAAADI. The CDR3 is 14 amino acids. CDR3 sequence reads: CASSVRAGGYEQYF. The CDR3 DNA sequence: TGCGCCAGCAGTGTCCGCGCCGGCGGGTACGAGCAGTACTTC.

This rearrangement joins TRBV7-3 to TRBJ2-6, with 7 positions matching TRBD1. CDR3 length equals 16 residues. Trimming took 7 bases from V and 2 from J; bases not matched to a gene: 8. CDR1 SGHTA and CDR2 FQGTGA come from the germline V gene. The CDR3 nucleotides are TGTGCCAGCACCATTACAGGGGTCCCTGGGGCCAACGTCCTGACTTTC. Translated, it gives CASTITGVPGANVLTF. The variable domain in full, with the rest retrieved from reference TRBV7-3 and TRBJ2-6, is GAGVSQTPSNKVTEKGKYVELRCDPISGHTALYWYRQSLGQGPEFLIYFQGTGAADDSGLPNDRFFAVRPEGSVSTLKIQRTERGDSAVYLCASTITGVPGANVLTFGAGSRLTVL.

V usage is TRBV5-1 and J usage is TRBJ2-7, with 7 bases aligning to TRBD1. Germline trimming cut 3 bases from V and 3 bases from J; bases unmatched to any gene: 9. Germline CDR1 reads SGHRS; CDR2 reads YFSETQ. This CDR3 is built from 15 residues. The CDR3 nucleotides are TGCGCCAGCAGCTATCCGGACAGGACTTACTACGAGCAGTACTTC. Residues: CASSYPDRTYYEQYF.

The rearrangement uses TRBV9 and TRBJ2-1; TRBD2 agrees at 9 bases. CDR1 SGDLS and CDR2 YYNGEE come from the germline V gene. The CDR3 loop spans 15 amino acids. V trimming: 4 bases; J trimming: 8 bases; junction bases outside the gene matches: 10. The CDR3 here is CASSPRGGRGDEQFF. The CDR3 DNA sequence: TGTGCCAGCAGCCCAAGGGGCGGGAGGGGCGATGAGCAGTTCTTC.

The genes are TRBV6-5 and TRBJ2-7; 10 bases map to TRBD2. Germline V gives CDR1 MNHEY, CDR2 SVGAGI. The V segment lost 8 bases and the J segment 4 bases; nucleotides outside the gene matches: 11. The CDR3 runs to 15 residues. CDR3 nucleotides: TGTGCCAGCGCAGTAAGTCCGGGACTAGCGTACGAGCAGTACTTC. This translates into CASAVSPGLAYEQYF.

The CDR3 coding sequence is TGTGCCAGTAGTATAGAGGCTAGCGGGAGGAGAGAGACCCAGTACTTC. This encodes CASSIEASGRRETQYF. The rearrangement links TRBV19 to TRBJ2-5, with 11 nucleotides matching TRBD2. Germline V lookup: CDR1 LNHDA, CDR2 SQIVND (reference sequence). Unmatched junction bases numbered 4, after V lost 0 bases and J lost 4 bases. The CDR3 runs 16 residues. Using reference TRBV19 and TRBJ2-5 for the parts outside the CDR3, the full variable domain is DGGITQSPKYLFRKEGQNVTLSCEQNLNHDAMYWYRQDPGQGLRLIYYSQIVNDFQKGDIAEGYSVSREKKESFPLTVTSAQKNPTAFYLCASSIEASGRRETQYFGPGTRLLVL.

The CDR3 spells CASGLVRSEQFF. CDR3 nucleotides: TGTGCTAGTGGTTTGGTACGGAGTGAGCAGTTCTTC. V and J are TRBV12-5 and TRBJ2-1; D ambiguous. The V end was cut by 0 bases, the J end by 9 bases, with 6 bases between. Germline loops: CDR1 LGHNT, CDR2 FRNRAP. This CDR3 has 12 residues.

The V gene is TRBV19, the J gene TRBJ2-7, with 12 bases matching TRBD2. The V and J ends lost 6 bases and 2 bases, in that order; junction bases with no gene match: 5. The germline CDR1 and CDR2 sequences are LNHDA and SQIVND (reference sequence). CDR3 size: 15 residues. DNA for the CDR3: TGTGCCAGTAGGACACTAGCGGGAGGCACCTACGAGCAGTACTTC. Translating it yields CASRTLAGGTYEQYF. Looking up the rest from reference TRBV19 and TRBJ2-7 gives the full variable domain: DGGITQSPKYLFRKEGQNVTLSCEQNLNHDAMYWYRQDPGQGLRLIYYSQIVNDFQKGDIAEGYSVSREKKESFPLTVTSAQKNPTAFYLCASRTLAGGTYEQYFGPGTRLTVT.

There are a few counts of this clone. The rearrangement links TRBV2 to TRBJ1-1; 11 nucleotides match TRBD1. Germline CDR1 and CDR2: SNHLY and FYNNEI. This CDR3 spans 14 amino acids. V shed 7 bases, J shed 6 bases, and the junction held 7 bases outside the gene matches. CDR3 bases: TGTGCCAGCACGCAGTGGGACAGGGGGTCTGAAGCTTTCTTT. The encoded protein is CASTQWDRGSEAFF.

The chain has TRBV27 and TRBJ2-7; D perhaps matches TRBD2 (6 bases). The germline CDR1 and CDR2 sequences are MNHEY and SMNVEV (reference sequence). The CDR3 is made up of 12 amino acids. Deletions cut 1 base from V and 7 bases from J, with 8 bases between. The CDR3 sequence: CASSLFGGEQYF. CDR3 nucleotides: TGTGCCAGCAGTTTATTCGGGGGAGAGCAGTACTTC.

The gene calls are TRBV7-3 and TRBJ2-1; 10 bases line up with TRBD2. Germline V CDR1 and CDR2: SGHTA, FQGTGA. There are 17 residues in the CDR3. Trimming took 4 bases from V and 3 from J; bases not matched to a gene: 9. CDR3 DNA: TGTGCCAGCAGCTCGATAAGCGGGAGGGCCTTCTACAATGAGCAGTTCTTC. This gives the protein CASSSISGRAFYNEQFF.

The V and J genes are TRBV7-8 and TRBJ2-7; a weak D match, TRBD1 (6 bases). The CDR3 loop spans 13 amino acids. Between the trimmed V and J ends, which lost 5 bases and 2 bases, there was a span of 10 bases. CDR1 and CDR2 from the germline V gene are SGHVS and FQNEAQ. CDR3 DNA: TGTGCCAGCAGCAAAGGACAGACCTACGAGCAGTACTTC. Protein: CASSKGQTYEQYF. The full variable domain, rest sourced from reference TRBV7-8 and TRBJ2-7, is GAGVSQSPRYKVAKRGQDVALRCDPISGHVSLFWYQQALGQGPEFLTYFQNEAQLDKSGLPSDRFFAERPEGSVSTLKIQRTQQEDSAVYLCASSKGQTYEQYFGPGTRLTVT.

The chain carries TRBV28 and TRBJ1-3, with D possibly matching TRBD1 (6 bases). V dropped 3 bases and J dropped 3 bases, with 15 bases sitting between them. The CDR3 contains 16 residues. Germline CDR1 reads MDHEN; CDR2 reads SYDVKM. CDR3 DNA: TGTGCCAGCAGTTTTTCGCGCAGGGGAAGTGGAAACACCATATATTTT. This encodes CASSFSRRGSGNTIYF. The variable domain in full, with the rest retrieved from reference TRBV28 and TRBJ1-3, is DVKVTQSSRYLVKRTGEKVFLECVQDMDHENMFWYRQDPGLGLRLIYFSYDVKMKEKGDIPEGYSVSREKKERFSLILESASTNQTSMYLCASSFSRRGSGNTIYFGEGSWLTVV.

The CDR3 coding sequence is TGTGCCAGCAGCCCCAGACAGGGAAGCTCCTACGAGCAGTACTTC. Protein sequence: CASSPRQGSSYEQYF. The chain employs TRBV9 and TRBJ2-7; 7 bases match TRBD1. V lost 4 bases to trimming and J lost 0 bases; unmatched junction nucleotides: 7. Germline assignment: CDR1 SGDLS and CDR2 YYNGEE. This CDR3 comprises 15 residues.

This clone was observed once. CDR3 in DNA: TGCGCCAGCAGCCAAGACGGCGGGATAGCTTTCGGGGAGCTGTTTTTT. Its translation is CASSQDGGIAFGELFF. The chain carries TRBV4-3 and TRBJ2-2; the D gene is possibly TRBD2 (6 bases). Germline CDR1 reads LGHNA; CDR2 reads YSLEER. V shed 0 bases and J shed 7 bases, with 15 bases lying between them. This CDR3 has 16 amino acids.

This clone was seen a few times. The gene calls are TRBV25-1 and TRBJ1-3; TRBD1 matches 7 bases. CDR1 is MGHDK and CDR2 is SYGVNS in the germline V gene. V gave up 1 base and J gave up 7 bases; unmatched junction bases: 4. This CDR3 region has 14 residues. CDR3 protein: CASSESGRGNTIYF. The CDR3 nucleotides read TGTGCCAGCAGTGAATCGGGCAGGGGGAACACCATATATTTT.

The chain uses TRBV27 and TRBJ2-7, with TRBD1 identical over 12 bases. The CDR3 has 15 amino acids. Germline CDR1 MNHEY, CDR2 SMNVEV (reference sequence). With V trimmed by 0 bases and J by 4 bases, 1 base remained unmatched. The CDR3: CASSLSGQGAYEQYF. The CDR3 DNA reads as TGTGCCAGCAGTTTATCGGGACAGGGGGCGTACGAGCAGTACTTC.